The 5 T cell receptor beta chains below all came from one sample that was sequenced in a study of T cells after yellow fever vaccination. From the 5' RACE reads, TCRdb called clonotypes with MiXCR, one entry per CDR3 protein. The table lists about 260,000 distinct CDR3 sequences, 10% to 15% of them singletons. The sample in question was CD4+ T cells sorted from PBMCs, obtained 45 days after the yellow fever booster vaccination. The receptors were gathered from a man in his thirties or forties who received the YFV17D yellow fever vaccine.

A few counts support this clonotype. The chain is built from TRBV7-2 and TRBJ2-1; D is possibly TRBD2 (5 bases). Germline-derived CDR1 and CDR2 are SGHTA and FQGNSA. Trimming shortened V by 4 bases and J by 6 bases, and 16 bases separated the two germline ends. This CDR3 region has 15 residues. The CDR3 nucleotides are TGTGCCAGCAGCTACCAAAGGGAGTATCCCAATGAGCAGTTCTTC. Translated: CASSYQREYPNEQFF.

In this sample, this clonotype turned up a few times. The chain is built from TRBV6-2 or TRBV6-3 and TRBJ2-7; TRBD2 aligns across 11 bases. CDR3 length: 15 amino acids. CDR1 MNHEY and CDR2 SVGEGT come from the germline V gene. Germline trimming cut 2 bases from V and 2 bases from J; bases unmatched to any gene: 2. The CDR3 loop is CASSYGSGRAYEQYF. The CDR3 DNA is TGTGCCAGCAGTTACGGTAGCGGGAGGGCCTACGAGCAGTACTTC.

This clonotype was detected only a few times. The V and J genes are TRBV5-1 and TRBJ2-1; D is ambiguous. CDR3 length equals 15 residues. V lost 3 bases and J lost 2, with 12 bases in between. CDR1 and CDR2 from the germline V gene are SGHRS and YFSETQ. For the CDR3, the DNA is TGCGCCAGCAGCTCCGGAGCGAACCCCTACAATGAGCAGTTCTTC. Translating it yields CASSSGANPYNEQFF.

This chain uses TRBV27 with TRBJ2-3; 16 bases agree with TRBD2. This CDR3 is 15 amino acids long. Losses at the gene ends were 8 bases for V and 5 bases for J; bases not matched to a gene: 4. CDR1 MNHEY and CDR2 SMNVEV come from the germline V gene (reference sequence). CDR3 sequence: CASSGLAGGVDTQYF. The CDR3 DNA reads TGTGCCAGCTCGGGACTAGCGGGAGGGGTAGATACGCAGTATTTT.

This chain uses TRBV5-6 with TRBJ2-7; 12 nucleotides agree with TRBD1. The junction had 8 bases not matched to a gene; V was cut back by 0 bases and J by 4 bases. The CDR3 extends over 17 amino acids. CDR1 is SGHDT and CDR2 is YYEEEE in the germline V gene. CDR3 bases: TGTGCCAGCAGCTTGGAATGGGACAGGGGGCGCGGGTACGAGCAGTACTTC. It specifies CASSLEWDRGRGYEQYF. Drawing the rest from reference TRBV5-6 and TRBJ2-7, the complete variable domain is DAGVTQSPTHLIKTRGQQVTLRCSPKSGHDTVSWYQQALGQGPQFIFQYYEEEERQRGNFPDRFSGHQFPNYSSELNVNALLLGDSALYLCASSLEWDRGRGYEQYFGPGTRLTVT.